This TCR beta chain was profiled in a study of blood T cell repertoires in COVID-19 (dated by TCRdb to about 2020). Background on the whole study: Samples from collaborators originated in the United States, Italy and Spain and spanned both the acute and convalescent phases of COVID-19. Sample metadata almost always included a de-identified subject ID, COVID-19 status, age in years and sex. HLA class I and class II types, where available, came from metadata supplied by the sample provider rather than from assay-based typing. Samples were obtained from the ongoing ImmuneRACE study (first 160 participants) and from over 1,000 subjects provided by 6 global collaborators. Deeply sampled blood TCRbeta repertoires from subjects exposed to, actively infected with, or recovered from COVID-19 were included in the dataset. The repertoires were made available in a free public database intended to serve as a resource for research on the immune response to SARS-CoV-2. The material from the prospective study consisted of cDNA or gDNA derived from T cells, B-cell-depleted T cells, or PBMCs.

The collaborating institutions used their own protocols to collect whole blood in K2EDTA tubes. Collaborator samples were shipped for TCRbeta analysis as frozen whole blood, isolated PBMCs, or DNA extracted from either sample type. Study-level results and caveats: The amount of clinical and demographic metadata varied by source and participant and was provided uncurated.

TCRbeta CDR3 regions were amplified from genomic DNA using the immunoSEQ Assay, a bias-controlled multiplex PCR. Turning to the authors' computational methods: The number of nucleated cells in each sample was estimated from the amplification of reference gene primers within the assay. Sequence reads were collapsed and filtered to measure the absolute abundance of every unique TCRbeta CDR3 rearrangement. For each sample, productive Simpson clonality was calculated by taking the square root of Simpson's diversity index across productive rearrangements. Here the immuneACCESS table is served through TCRdb, limited to in-frame sequences with V and J called. Missing clones are a known gap in these copies; in checked studies unresolved V genes cover under half, and the rest lacks a known reason. That table is the source of V, J and clone size, and D and trimming were worked out from the DNA. The sample profile shows around 100,000 clones; roughly nine tenths of them were found once. The ten largest make up approximately 15% of the sample.

Of note for this clone: Its antigen has not been determined. No base-level quality is on record; no much larger clone is a single base apart.

The V end loses 3 bases and the J end loses 1 base, and a stretch of 7 bases separates them. Based on the germline V gene, the CDR1 and CDR2 sequences are SGHAT and FQNNGV. Spanning cysteine to phenylalanine, the CDR3 consists of 14 amino acids. Only the CDR3 part of the read is kept: 42 bases, read in frame from the first base. This chain joins TRBV11-2 to TRBJ2-1, and the D gene may be TRBD2, 5 bases matching. This TCR derives from a middle-aged man with acute or convalescent COVID-19. Sequencing was carried out using peripheral blood. The CDR3 amino acid sequence is: CASSFGGSYNEQFF. The DNA sequence is as follows: TGTGCCAGCAGCTTCGGCGGGTCCTACAATGAGCAGTTCTTC.